Here is one TCR beta chain with its context. The sample is drawn from a study of cytomegalovirus exposure and HLA in healthy donors. Primers for the PCR totalled 60 Vbeta and 13 Jbeta. Method: immunoSEQ multiplex PCR; TCRdb's copy keeps in-frame clones and lacks some. Of roughly 260,000 clones in the sample, around four fifths were seen once. The sequencing sample was made of PBMCs. This TCR came from a woman in her forties in good health and CMV-seropositive.

The CDR3: CASSLVGSGRQTYEQYF. The CDR3 DNA follows: TGTGCCAGCAGCTTGGTGGGTAGCGGGAGGCAGACCTACGAGCAGTACTTC. This chain links TRBV5-8 with TRBJ2-7, with TRBD2 matching 10 bases. Trimming removed 0 bases from V and 2 bases from J; junction bases left unmatched: 8. The germline V gene encodes CDR1 SGHTS and CDR2 YDEGEE. CDR3 size: 17 residues.